The clone carrying this TCR beta chain is a singleton in its sample. Its antigen is as yet unknown. This specimen comes from a study of T cell responses to AZD1222 COVID-19 vaccine. Study-level results: Repertoires were obtained only post-peak T cell response.

Profiled with immunoSEQ multiplex PCR; TCRdb holds only in-frame clones, not every one. This sample has about 120,000 clones; 80% to 95% occur once, and the top ten carry under 4.5%. Per the germline V gene, CDR1 is SGHAT and CDR2 is FQDESV (reference sequence). V was shortened by 1 base and J by 1 base, with 13 bases between the two germline ends. This CDR3 contains 16 residues. This chain joins TRBV11-1 and TRBJ2-5; D remains unclear. This receptor was obtained from an adult who received the MenACWY meningococcal vaccine as a control. The sample was peripheral blood, taken 28 days after the second dose of the MenACWY control vaccine. The CDR3 bases are TGTGCCAGCAGCTTAGGTCGGCCCCCGAGCCAAGAGACCCAGTACTTC. This gives the protein CASSLGRPPSQETQYF.